This T cell receptor (beta chain) was observed in a study of beta chain features in type 1 diabetes. Study-wide background: The patient and healthy donor groups were comparable for age, gender and cell yields. Study conclusions and caveats: In the patient group, naive, central memory and Treg TCRB repertoires seemed more alike than in the healthy donor group. For Type 1 diabetes patients, all four CD4+ subsets carried TCRB CDR3s that were moderately but significantly shorter.

Sorting with CD45RO/CCR7/CD25/CD127/CD95/CD27 yielded naive, central memory, regulatory and stem-like memory CD4+ cells. Purity of each sorted population was above 95%. Investigators reverse transcribed all isolated RNA, so they sequenced expressed TCRB transcripts. The repertoire was sequenced with immunoSEQ multiplex PCR; TCRdb's copy has only in-frame clones and lacks some. The data hold over 200,000 clones, with about a tenth observed a single time. The germline V gene has CDR1 SGHRS and CDR2 YFSETQ. This CDR3 has 16 residues. Trimming took 0 bases from V and 4 from J, leaving 16 bases between them. A remark on this clone: Antigen specificity is unknown.

The sequencing input was naive CD4+ T cells from blood. V gene TRBV5-1 combines with J gene TRBJ1-2; D gene unclear. The sequence came from a man aged 25-45 years with type 1 diabetes. The chain's CDR3 is CASSLDDRMGPYGYTF. The CDR3 region has the DNA TGCGCCAGCAGCTTGGATGACCGCATGGGCCCCTATGGCTACACCTTC.